The present entry profiles one TCR beta chain with its context. Its antigen is currently unknown. Before the COVID-19 pandemic, during about 2010-2018, CD4+ T cells were taken from unexposed donors. The cells were cultured for about ten days before CD4+ T cells were isolated. Cells permitting, SARS-CoV-2 S/N and four cold-coronavirus spikes were tested on unexposed-donor CD4+ T cells. The repertoire was sequenced with immunoSEQ multiplex PCR; TCRdb's copy has only in-frame clones and lacks some. This sample has roughly 25,000 clones, with 76% found just once. The CDR3 contains 14 residues. Germline loops: CDR1 SGHAT, CDR2 FQNNGV. Trimming took off 4 bases at V and 0 bases at J, with 8 bases between the two ends. This entry is derived from a study of CD4 T cells in relation to SARS-CoV-2 and coronaviruses. On the study more broadly: The HLA restriction of the shared crossreactive spike epitopes was mapped.

Material: CD4+ T cells from PBMCs, cultured in vitro. This TCR was sampled from a human donor in good health. The rearrangement links TRBV11-2 to TRBJ2-3; D remains ambiguous. The CDR3 DNA sequence: TGTGCCAGCAGCTCCCAGTCTAGCACAGATACGCAGTATTTT. Translating gives CASSSQSSTDTQYF.